A selection of T cell receptor beta chains follows, all from one sample in a study of blood T cells in healthy people across ages. TCRdb re-called the 5' RACE reads with MiXCR, one entry per CDR3 protein. The sample records over 1,500,000 distinct CDR3 sequences, 35% to 50% being singletons. Sequencing input: blood. The receptors shown here come from a human donor in good health. The CDR3 runs from the conserved cysteine through the conserved F or W. D genes are given only for firm matches. Clone size is shown for a subset of rows, as once, few, many or a class of expanded clone.

>TRBD2|few|TRBJ2-7|TRBV20-1
TGCAGTGCTAGAGAGCCGGGACTAGCGACTTTCGAGCAGTACTTC
CSAREPGLATFEQYF
>.|.|TRBJ1-4|TRBV9
TGTGCCAGCAGCGTACCCGGGGATGGTGAAAAACTGTTTTTT
CASSVPGDGEKLFF
>TRBD1|.|TRBJ1-2|TRBV11-2
TGTGCCAGCAGCTGGGGGATGAGCGGGACAGGGGGCTATGGCTACACCTTC
CASSWGMSGTGGYGYTF
>.|.|TRBJ2-7|TRBV9
TGTGCCAGCAGCGTAGACGGGGGGACATCCGAGCAGTACTTC
CASSVDGGTSEQYF
>.|.|TRBJ2-5|TRBV6-2/TRBV6-3
TGTGCCAGCAGACACGACAGAGACCAAGAGACCCAGTACTTC
CASRHDRDQETQYF
>.|few|TRBJ1-4|TRBV7-2
TGTGCCAGCAGCCCCCGTTGGGGCAGTAATGAAAAACTGTTTTTT
CASSPRWGSNEKLFF
>TRBD1|.|TRBJ2-3|TRBV6-5
TGTGCCAGCAGTCGGAGGACAGGGGGAGCCACAGATACGCAGTATTTT
CASSRRTGGATDTQYF
>.|few|TRBJ1-5|TRBV18
TGTGCCAGCTCACCACCGGGTCGAGATCAGCCCCAGCATTTT
CASSPPGRDQPQHF
>.|.|TRBJ1-2|TRBV4-3
TGCGCCAGCAGCCAAGATCTGATACGGAAAGATGGCTACACCTTC
CASSQDLIRKDGYTF
>.|once|TRBJ1-1|TRBV7-2
TGTGCCAGCAGCTACCAGGGGACTGGCACTGAAGCTTTCTTT
CASSYQGTGTEAFF
>.|.|TRBJ2-1|TRBV7-7
TGTGCCAGCAGCTTATCAACCGGACTTCGCAATGAGCAGTTCTTC
CASSLSTGLRNEQFF
>.|once|TRBJ2-4|TRBV24-1
TGTGCCACCAGTGATCCCATGACAGAAGAGCAGTACTTC
CATSDPMTEEQYF
>.|.|TRBJ2-7|TRBV12-3/TRBV12-4
TGTGCCAGCAGTCTAGGACAGTTCCACGAGCAGTACTTC
CASSLGQFHEQYF
>TRBD2|few|TRBJ2-1|TRBV4-1
TGCGCCAGCAGCCAAGACGCGGGGGGCAATGAGCAGTTCTTC
CASSQDAGGNEQFF
>.|few|TRBJ1-6|TRBV30
TGTGCCTGGGAGAGCGGGGGTAATTCACCCCTCCACTTT
CAWESGGNSPLHF
>TRBD1|.|TRBJ1-5|TRBV20-1
TGCAGTGCAACCGGGGACAGGGGAAATCAGCCCCAGCATTTT
CSATGDRGNQPQHF
>.|many|TRBJ2-3|TRBV4-2
TGTGCCAGCAGCCCTACAAGGGGAGATACGCAGTATTTT
CASSPTRGDTQYF
>.|few|TRBJ2-7|TRBV6-5
TGTGCCAGCCGCCGACAGTGGGGGTACGAGCAGTACTTC
CASRRQWGYEQYF
>TRBD2|.|TRBJ2-7|TRBV4-1
TGCGCCGGCAGCCAAGCCCCACTAGCGGGGGGCACCTACGAGCAGTACTTC
CAGSQAPLAGGTYEQYF
>TRBD1|.|TRBJ1-2|TRBV7-2
TGTGCCAGCAGCTTAGACGGGACAGGGGGTGGCTACACCTTC
CASSLDGTGGGYTF
>.|.|TRBJ1-3|TRBV9
TGTGCCAGCAGCTCCCAACCCGCTCACTTGGGGAACTCTGGAAACACCATATATTTT
CASSSQPAHLGNSGNTIYF
>.|.|TRBJ1-5|TRBV7-8
TGTGCCAGCAGCCCACCGAGGGCAGGCTCAATCAAGCCCCAGCATTTT
CASSPPRAGSIKPQHF
>.|.|TRBJ1-6|TRBV3-1
TGTGCCAGCAGTTATAAGAGCGGGACCTATTCACCCCTCCACTTT
CASSYKSGTYSPLHF
>TRBD1|few|TRBJ1-2|TRBV7-9
TGTGCCATAGACAGGGTAGCAACTTTCTATGGCTACACCTTC
CAIDRVATFYGYTF
>TRBD2|few|TRBJ2-1|TRBV20-1
TGCAGTGCTAAATTAGCGGGGGATTACTACAATGAGCAGTTCTTC
CSAKLAGDYYNEQFF
>TRBD1|.|TRBJ2-5|TRBV10-3
TGTGCCATCAGTGAGCCGGACAGGGATGGAGAGACCCAGTACTTC
CAISEPDRDGETQYF
>.|few|TRBJ2-6|TRBV27
TGTGCCAGCAGTTTCGAGGTCAGGGCCCGTGGGGGGGCCAACGTCCTGACTTTC
CASSFEVRARGGANVLTF
>.|few|TRBJ2-7|TRBV28
TGTGCCAGCACCCGTGACAGGTACTCCTCCTACGAGCAGTACTTC
CASTRDRYSSYEQYF
>.|few|TRBJ2-3|TRBV14
TGTGCCAGCAGCTCACGACAGCTACCTAGCACAGATACGCAGTATTTT
CASSSRQLPSTDTQYF
>TRBD2|.|TRBJ2-3|TRBV5-5
TGTGCCAGCAGCTTCTACGGGCGGGGGGGGGATACGCAGTATTTT
CASSFYGRGGDTQYF
>.|.|TRBJ2-7|TRBV29-1
TGCAGCGTTGAATTAGGGGGTAGTCCCTACGAGCAGTACTTC
CSVELGGSPYEQYF